This paragraph covers one T cell receptor beta chain sequence. Its antigen is unknown. PCR used 60 Vbeta primers and 13 Jbeta primers. Here immunoSEQ multiplex PCR was the method, and the copy in TCRdb shows in-frame clones only, minus some. Among more than 90,000 clones listed, 60% to 80% were seen once. The sample belongs to a study of cytomegalovirus exposure and HLA in healthy donors. Trimming left V 5 bases short and J 0 bases short, with 21 bases between. From germline, CDR1 is SGDLS and CDR2 YYNGEE. The CDR3 is made up of 19 amino acids. Findings of the study overall: Altogether, around 160 TCR beta chains were recorded as cytomegalovirus-associated.

This receptor was identified in a female donor in good health and CMV-seronegative. The sequenced sample was PBMCs. The chain has TRBV9 and TRBJ1-6; D perhaps matches TRBD1 (5 bases). The CDR3 loop reads CASSGPILQGGSYNSPLHF. In nucleotides, the CDR3 is TGTGCCAGCAGTGGACCAATTCTCCAGGGAGGCTCCTATAATTCACCCCTCCACTTT.